This T cell receptor beta chain was recovered during a study of blood T cell repertoires in COVID-19. Germline V gene lookup returns CDR1 SQVTM and CDR2 ANQGSEA. The CDR3 is made up of 12 amino acids. This table comes from immunoSEQ multiplex PCR, and its TCRdb copy is limited to in-frame clones, with some not included. This sample has around 92,000 clones, with roughly 88% found just once. The sequence derives from a human donor in a cohort sampled during active COVID-19. The gene calls are TRBV29-1 and TRBJ1-6, with a tentative D call TRBD1 (5 bases). The sample consisted of peripheral blood. The DNA of the CDR3 is TGCAGTGGGGGGGATCCTGGTTCACCCCTCCACTTT. This sequence encodes CSGGDPGSPLHF.